This T cell receptor (beta chain) was sequenced in a study of T-cell reconstitution after alpha-beta-depleted transplantation in children (dated by TCRdb to 2016 to 2018). With respect to the entire study: The study quantitatively tracked T-cell immune reconstitution after TCRalphabeta/CD19-depleted allogeneic hematopoietic cell transplantation in children using TCR repertoire profiling. Study-wide conclusions, independent of this receptor: Hyperexpanded clone frequencies declined over subsequent months; after one year, T-cell counts and TCRbeta diversity were mostly attributed to newly produced T cells. In some patients, high TCRbeta diversity at day 60 was attributed to recipient T cells and intrathymic progenitors that had survived conditioning. Apparently early alphabetaT-cell count recovery about two months after transplant reportedly relied on only several hundred rapidly expanded clones derived from non-depleted graft cells.

The treatment or condition label here, explained by the study, means: allogeneic hematopoietic cell transplantation with graft depleted of TCRalphabeta T cells and CD19 B cells. The transplant recipients were children given TCRalphabeta/CD19-depleted allogeneic hematopoietic cell grafts. This clonotype was observed many times. Its antigen is unknown. No base-level quality is on record; no much larger clone is a single base apart. The germline ends are 18 bases apart after V is trimmed by 11 bases and J by 10 bases. Spanning cysteine to phenylalanine, the CDR3 consists of 11 amino acids. This entry keeps only the CDR3 DNA: 33 bases, framed from base 1. Library prep was done by PCR. Sequencing used an Illumina HiSeq 2500. To normalize quantification of the TCRbeta repertoire, the TCR libraries were built with molecular barcoding that relied on unique molecular identifiers. TCRdb reprocessing: public reads trimmed at Q25 with fastp, clones called with MiXCR, in-frame beta chains kept. Rows matching on CDR3 protein sequence are summarized as one entry with the most common DNA and genes. The sample table lists hundreds of thousands of distinct CDR3 sequences, 10% to 15% of them with a count of one. Around 2% of the sample rests with the top ten.

The sequencing here drew on PBMCs, mostly from graft donor cells, taken 360 days after TCRalphabeta/CD19-depleted stem cell transplant. This chain is built from TRBV23-1 and TRBJ2-7; no D segment can be confidently identified. TRBV23-1 is an ORF, with its function uncertain. The origin of this receptor is a male patient under 18 who had a stem cell transplant for acute myeloid leukemia, so the T cells may come from the graft donor. The nucleotide sequence reads TGCGCCCCAGCCCGAGAGCACTTACAGTACTTC. It codes for CAPAREHLQYF.